This T cell receptor (beta chain) was recorded in a study of blood T cell repertoires in COVID-19 (dated by TCRdb to the early 2020s). About the investigation overall: Samples covering the acute and convalescent phases of COVID-19 were provided by collaborators in the United States, Italy and Spain. Samples were obtained from the ongoing ImmuneRACE study (first 160 participants) and from about 1,300 subjects provided by 6 global collaborators. Deeply sampled blood TCRbeta repertoires from subjects exposed to, actively infected with, or recovered from COVID-19 were included in the dataset. A freely available public database, intended as a resource for researchers studying the immune response to SARS-CoV-2, is where the repertoires were released. Sample metadata almost always included a de-identified subject ID, COVID-19 status, age in years and sex. The prospective study material was composed of cDNA or gDNA derived from T cells, B-cell-depleted T cells, or PBMCs. HLA class I and class II types, where available, came from metadata supplied by the sample provider rather than from assay-based typing. Overall study outcomes, separate from this receptor: The quantity of clinical and demographic metadata differed by source and by participant and was supplied without curation.

For this clone: This clone's antigen is unknown. No quality values exist for individual bases; no much larger clone is one base distant.

Trimming costs V 4 bases and J 2 bases, and their ends lie 16 bases apart. The germline V gene gives CDR1 as SGHRS and CDR2 as YFSETQ. The CDR3, from cysteine to phenylalanine, totals 15 residues. Only the CDR3 DNA is retained, 45 bases long and in frame from the first base. TCRbeta CDR3 regions were amplified from genomic DNA using the immunoSEQ Assay, a bias-controlled multiplex PCR. The paper's processing steps were these. The number of nucleated cells in each sample was estimated from the amplification of reference gene primers within the assay. To quantify the absolute abundance of each unique TCRbeta CDR3 rearrangement, sequence reads were collapsed and filtered. For each sample, productive Simpson clonality was calculated by taking the square root of Simpson's diversity index across productive rearrangements. In TCRdb, the immuneACCESS table is reduced to in-frame sequences with V and J assigned. These tables do not hold every clone; where another copy was compared, an unresolved V gene accounts for under half, and the others remain unexplained. V and J calls plus clone size are reproduced from that table; the DNA served to infer D and trimming. The sample has 150,000 to 200,000 clones on record, 65% to 85% of them singletons. In total, the top ten clones hold approximately 15% of the sample.

The collaborating institutions used their own protocols to collect whole blood in K2EDTA tubes. For TCRbeta analysis, collaborator samples were shipped as frozen whole blood, as isolated PBMCs, or as DNA extracted from either sample type. Sequenced input: peripheral blood. The clonotype originates from a woman older than 75 with acute or convalescent COVID-19. The chain is encoded by TRBV5-1 joined to TRBJ2-7; a tentative D call is TRBD1 (6 bases match). The DNA sequence follows: TGCGCCAGCAGCCCTACAGGGTCACGGACCTACGAGCAGTACTTC. Its protein is CASSPTGSRTYEQYF.